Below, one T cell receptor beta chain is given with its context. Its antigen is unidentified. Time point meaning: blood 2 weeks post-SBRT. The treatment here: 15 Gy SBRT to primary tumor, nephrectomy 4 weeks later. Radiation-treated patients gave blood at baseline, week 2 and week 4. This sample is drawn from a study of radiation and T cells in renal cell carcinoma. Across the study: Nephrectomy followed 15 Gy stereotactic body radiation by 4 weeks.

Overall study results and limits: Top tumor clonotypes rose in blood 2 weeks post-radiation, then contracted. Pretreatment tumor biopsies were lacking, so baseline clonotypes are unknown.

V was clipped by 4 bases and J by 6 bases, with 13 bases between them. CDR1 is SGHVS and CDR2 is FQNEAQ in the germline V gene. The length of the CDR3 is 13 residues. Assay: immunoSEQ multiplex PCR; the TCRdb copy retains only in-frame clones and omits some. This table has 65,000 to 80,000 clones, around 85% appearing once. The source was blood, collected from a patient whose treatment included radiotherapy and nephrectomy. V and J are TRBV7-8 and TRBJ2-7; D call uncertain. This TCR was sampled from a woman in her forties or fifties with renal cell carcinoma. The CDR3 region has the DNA TGTGCCAGCAGCTCGGGCCGGGTCCGCGAGCAGTACTTC. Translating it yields CASSSGRVREQYF.